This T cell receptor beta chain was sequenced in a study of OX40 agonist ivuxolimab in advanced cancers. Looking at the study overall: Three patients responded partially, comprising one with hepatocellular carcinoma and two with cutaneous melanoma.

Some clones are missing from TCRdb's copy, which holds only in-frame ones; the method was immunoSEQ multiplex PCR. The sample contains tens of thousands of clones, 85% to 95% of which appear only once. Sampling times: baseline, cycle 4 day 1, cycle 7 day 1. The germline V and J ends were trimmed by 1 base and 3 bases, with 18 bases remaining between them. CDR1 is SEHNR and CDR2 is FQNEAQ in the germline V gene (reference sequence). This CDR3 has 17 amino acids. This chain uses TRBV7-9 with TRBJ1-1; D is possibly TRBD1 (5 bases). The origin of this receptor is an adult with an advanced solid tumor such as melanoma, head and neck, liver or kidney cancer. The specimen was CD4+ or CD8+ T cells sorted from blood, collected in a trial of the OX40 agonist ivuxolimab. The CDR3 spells CASSLVREWGSYTEAFF. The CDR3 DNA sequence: TGTGCCAGCAGCTTAGTAAGGGAATGGGGGTCGTACACTGAAGCTTTCTTT.